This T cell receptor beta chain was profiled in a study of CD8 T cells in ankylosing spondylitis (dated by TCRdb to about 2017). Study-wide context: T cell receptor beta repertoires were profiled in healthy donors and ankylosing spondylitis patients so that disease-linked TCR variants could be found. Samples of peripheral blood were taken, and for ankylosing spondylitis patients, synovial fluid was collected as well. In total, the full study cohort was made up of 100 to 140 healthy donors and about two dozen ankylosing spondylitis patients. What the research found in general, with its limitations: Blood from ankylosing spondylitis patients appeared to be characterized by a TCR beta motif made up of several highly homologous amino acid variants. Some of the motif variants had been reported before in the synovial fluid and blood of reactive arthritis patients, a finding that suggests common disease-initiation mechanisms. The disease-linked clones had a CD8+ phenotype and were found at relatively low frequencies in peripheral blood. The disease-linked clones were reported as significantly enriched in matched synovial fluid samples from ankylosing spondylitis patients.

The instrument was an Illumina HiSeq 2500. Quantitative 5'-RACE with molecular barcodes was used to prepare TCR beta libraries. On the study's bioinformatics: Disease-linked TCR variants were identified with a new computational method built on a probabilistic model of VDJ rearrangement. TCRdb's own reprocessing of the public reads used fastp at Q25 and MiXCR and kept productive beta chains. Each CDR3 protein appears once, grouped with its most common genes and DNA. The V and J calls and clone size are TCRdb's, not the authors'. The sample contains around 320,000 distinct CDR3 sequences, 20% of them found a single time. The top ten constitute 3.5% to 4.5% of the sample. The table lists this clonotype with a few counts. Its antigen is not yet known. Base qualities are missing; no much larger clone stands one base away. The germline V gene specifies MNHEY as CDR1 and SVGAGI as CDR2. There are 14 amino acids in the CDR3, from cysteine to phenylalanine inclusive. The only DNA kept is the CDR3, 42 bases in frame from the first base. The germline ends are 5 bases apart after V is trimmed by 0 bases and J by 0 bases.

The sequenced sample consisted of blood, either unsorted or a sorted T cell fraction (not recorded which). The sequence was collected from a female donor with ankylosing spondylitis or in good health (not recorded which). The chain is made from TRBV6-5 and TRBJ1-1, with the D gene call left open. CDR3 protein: CASSYSRLNTEAFF. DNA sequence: TGTGCCAGCAGTTACTCGCGTTTGAACACTGAAGCTTTCTTT.